The entry below describes one T cell receptor beta chain. The data derive from a study of Ad26.COV2.S vaccination and SARS-CoV-2 variants. As for the study in general: Donor allocation was to the COV1001 Ad26.COV2.S trial arm. Participants got Ad26.COV2.S intramuscularly, once or twice 56 days apart.

Stated treatment: some 20 received Ad26.COV2.S at low or high dose, single or two shots; roughly 5 received placebo; per-sample allocation not given. The samples date from day 63 after the first vaccine or placebo injection. Spike of the Wuhan-strain SARS-CoV-2 was expressed by an Ad26 vector, which formed the vaccine. The CDR3 extends over 16 amino acids. J was trimmed by 2 bases and V by 3 bases; bases with no gene match: 9. CDR1 LGHDT and CDR2 YNNKEL come from the germline V gene (reference sequence). The method was immunoSEQ multiplex PCR; TCRdb's version includes in-frame clones alone and lacks a portion of them. The sample carries roughly 460,000 clones, 80% to 90% recorded once.

This chain joins TRBV3-1 (or the pseudogene TRBV3-2) and TRBJ1-1; 7 bases agree with TRBD1. The TCR comes from a person aged 18 to 59 who received the Ad26.COV2.S COVID-19 vaccine or a placebo. The material was peripheral blood, obtained in a trial of Ad26.COV2.S vaccine versus placebo. CDR3 sequence reads: CASSHQTGSLNTEAFF. The CDR3 region has the DNA TGTGCCAGCAGCCACCAGACAGGGTCTCTTAACACTGAAGCTTTCTTT.